This TCR beta chain came from a study of blood T cell repertoires in COVID-19. V dropped 3 bases and J dropped 3; count of bases not matched to a gene: 23. This CDR3 is built from 19 residues. From germline, CDR1 is DFQATT and CDR2 SNEGSKA (reference sequence). Assay used: immunoSEQ multiplex PCR; TCRdb lists only in-frame clones, some missing. The profile shows about 190,000 clones, 80% to 90% of them singletons. The source material was peripheral blood. This receptor was taken from a woman aged 70-85 years with COVID-19, enrolled during active disease. The chain uses TRBV20-1 and TRBJ2-7, with 7 bases matching TRBD2. CDR3 nucleotides: TGCAGTGCTAGTGCACCGGGCCACGGGGGGATGCGAGGTGACTACGAGCAGTACTTC. Its protein product is CSASAPGHGGMRGDYEQYF.